This T cell receptor (beta chain) originates from a study of T-cell memory formation after mild COVID-19. Study conclusions and caveats: CM and EM subsets held most contracting CD4+ clones; EMRA held CD8+ ones. Whereas later expanders leaned CD4+, clones contracting day 15 to 85 showed a balanced CD4/CD8 makeup.

Looked up from germline, CDR1 is SQVTM and CDR2 is ANQGSEA. V was pared by 7 bases and J by 4 bases, with 10 bases between. This CDR3 is 11 amino acids long. A remark on this clonotype: Antigen: not known.

The TCR alpha and TCR beta cDNA libraries, bearing sample barcodes and UMIs, were generated by 5'RACE using constant-segment primers. TCRdb ran MiXCR on the 5' RACE reads and lists one entry per CDR3 protein. This table has 450,000 to 650,000 distinct CDR3 sequences, roughly 22% appearing once. The gene calls are TRBV29-1 and TRBJ1-2; D unresolved. This clonotype originated in an adult woman who had mild COVID-19 (a few samples of this study predate the infection). Cell type and time point are not known. Material: PBMCs or a T cell subset sorted from them (not recorded which). CDR3 in DNA: TGCAGCGGGTCGGGGATCTATGGCTACACCTTC. Amino acid sequence: CSGSGIYGYTF.